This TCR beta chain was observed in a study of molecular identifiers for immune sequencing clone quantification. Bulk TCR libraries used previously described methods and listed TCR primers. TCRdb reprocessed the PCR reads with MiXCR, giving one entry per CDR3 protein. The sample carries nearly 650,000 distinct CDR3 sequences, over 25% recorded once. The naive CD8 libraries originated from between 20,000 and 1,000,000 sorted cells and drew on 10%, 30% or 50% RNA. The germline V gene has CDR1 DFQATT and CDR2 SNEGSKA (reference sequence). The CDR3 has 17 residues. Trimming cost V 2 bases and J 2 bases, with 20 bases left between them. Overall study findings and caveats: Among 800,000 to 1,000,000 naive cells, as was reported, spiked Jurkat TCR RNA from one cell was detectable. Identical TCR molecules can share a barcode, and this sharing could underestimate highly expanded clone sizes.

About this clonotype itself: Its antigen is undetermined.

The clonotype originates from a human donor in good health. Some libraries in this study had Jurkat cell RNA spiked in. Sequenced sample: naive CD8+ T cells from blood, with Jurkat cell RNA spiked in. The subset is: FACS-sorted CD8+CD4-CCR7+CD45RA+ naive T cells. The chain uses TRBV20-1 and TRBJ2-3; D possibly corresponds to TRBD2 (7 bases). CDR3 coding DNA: TGCAGTGCTAGATCTTTCGGAGGGGGGGACTACACAGATACGCAGTATTTT. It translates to CSARSFGGGDYTDTQYF.